This TCR beta chain was sequenced during a study of identical twins. The sample holds many counts of this clonotype. The antigen is undetermined. In TCRdb, the 5' RACE reads were re-called with MiXCR into one record per CDR3 protein. The sample has under 300,000 distinct CDR3 sequences; 6.5% are singletons. V dropped 1 base and J dropped 0; count of bases not matched to a gene: 4. The CDR3 spans 18 residues. Germline assignment: CDR1 LGHDT and CDR2 YNNKEL (reference sequence). Points from the study as a whole: The same donors were not followed; conclusions instead depended on cross-sectional statistical analysis.

These data also featured in a second study, about T cells expressing NK-cell markers.

The specimen was CD8+ T cells sorted from blood. The chain joins TRBV3-1 to TRBJ2-3; 13 nucleotides line up with TRBD2. The TCR was taken from a young woman in good health. The CDR3 here is CASSQGPGLAGSTDTQYF. Written as DNA, the CDR3 is TGTGCCAGCAGCCAAGGTCCGGGACTAGCGGGAAGCACAGATACGCAGTATTTT.